One and the same sample provided the 18 T cell receptor beta chains below, sequenced in a study of cytomegalovirus exposure and HLA in healthy donors. The PCR employed 60 Vbeta primers together with 13 Jbeta primers. This table comes from immunoSEQ multiplex PCR, and its TCRdb copy is limited to in-frame clones, with some not included. This sample has around 100,000 clones, with approximately 70% found just once. Sequences were obtained from PBMCs. The receptors derive from a woman under 30 in good health and CMV-seropositive.

This clone was observed a few times. The chain links TRBV30 to TRBJ2-5; no clear D. Deletions cut 0 bases from V and 5 bases from J, with 4 bases between. The germline gives CDR1 GTSNPN, CDR2 SVGIG (reference sequence). The CDR3 consists of 11 residues. CDR3 DNA: TGTGCCTGGAGTGTCGGGGAGACCCAGTACTTC. It is translated as CAWSVGETQYF.

J is TRBJ2-3 and V is TRBV13; 9 positions agree with TRBD1. V shed 3 bases, J shed 2 bases, and the junction held 6 bases outside the gene matches. Per germline, CDR1 PRHDT and CDR2 FYEKMQ (reference sequence). The CDR3 totals 16 residues. For the CDR3, the DNA is TGTGCCAGCAGCTTTTCGGGACAGGGTGCCACAGATACGCAGTATTTT. Protein: CASSFSGQGATDTQYF.

The chain is built from TRBV6-5 and TRBJ1-1; D is perhaps TRBD1 (5 bases). CDR1 is MNHEY, CDR2 SVGAGI, per germline. V was trimmed by 7 bases and J by 1 base, leaving 13 bases between them. The CDR3 is 14 amino acids. The CDR3 DNA is TGTGCCAGCACCCACAGGTTATCGAACACTGAAGCTTTCTTT. This gives the protein CASTHRLSNTEAFF.

The chain links TRBV4-2 to TRBJ1-5; TRBD1 matches 7 bases. The CDR3 runs 16 residues. The junction had 8 bases not matched to a gene; V was cut back by 0 bases and J by 6 bases. Germline values: CDR1 LGHNA, CDR2 YNFKEQ. The CDR3 is CASSQEPNRGRQPQHF. CDR3 coding DNA: TGTGCCAGCAGCCAAGAGCCGAACAGGGGACGTCAGCCCCAGCATTTT.

This chain links TRBV28 with TRBJ2-1; D perhaps matches TRBD1 (6 bases). Trimming removed 7 bases from V and 6 bases from J, with 19 bases in between. Germline V gene data show CDR1 as MDHEN and CDR2 as SYDVKM. The CDR3 length is 15 residues. CDR3 amino acids: CASTAGVVIANEQFF. CDR3 coding DNA: TGTGCCAGCACCGCAGGGGTAGTGATCGCCAATGAGCAGTTCTTC.

This clone was picked up a small number of times. CDR3 sequence reads: CASSRWAASPLHF. The CDR3 nucleotides are TGTGCCAGCAGCCGCTGGGCAGCCTCACCCCTCCACTTT. The chain carries TRBV5-6 and TRBJ1-6; no clear D gene. Trimming stripped 4 bases from V and 10 bases from J, with 12 bases between. Germline V gives CDR1 SGHDT, CDR2 YYEEEE. The CDR3 covers 13 residues.

The chain is built from TRBV9 and TRBJ2-7, with 7 nucleotides matching TRBD2. The CDR3 length is 15 residues. CDR1 and CDR2 (germline): SGDLS, YYNGEE. V shed 0 bases and J 6 bases; nucleotides not matched to a gene: 9. The CDR3, as DNA: TGTGCCAGCAGCGTAGCGGGTGGCCCGGGGGGCGAGCAGTACTTC. As protein: CASSVAGGPGGEQYF.

This clone was picked up one time. The rearrangement joins TRBV7-2 to TRBJ2-5, with TRBD2 matching 11 bases. Unmatched junction bases numbered 9, after V lost 1 base and J lost 5 bases. This CDR3 has 17 amino acids. Germline CDR1 SGHTA, CDR2 FQGNSA. The CDR3 spells CASSLGVTSGRAETQYF. The DNA of the CDR3 is TGTGCCAGCAGCTTAGGTGTTACTAGCGGGAGAGCGGAGACCCAGTACTTC.

This sequence joins TRBV27 and TRBJ1-1; TRBD1 agrees at 10 bases. Unmatched junction bases numbered 10, after V lost 4 bases and J lost 5 bases. The CDR3 is 16 residues long. Looked up from germline, CDR1 is MNHEY and CDR2 is SMNVEV (reference sequence). The CDR3 nucleotides read TGTGCCAGCAGTTCTCCGGACAGGGGGGACCAAACTGAAGCTTTCTTT. As protein: CASSSPDRGDQTEAFF.

The chain carries TRBV4-1 and TRBJ1-4; D unclear. Germline loops: CDR1 MGHRA, CDR2 YSYEKL. V lost 4 bases and J lost 6, with 6 bases in between. CDR3 length: 12 residues. The CDR3 bases are TGCGCCAGCAGCCGGGCCGATGAAAAACTGTTTTTT. Residues: CASSRADEKLFF.

This clone came up a few times. V and J are TRBV4-1 and TRBJ2-1; TRBD2 agrees at 8 bases. V dropped 7 bases and J dropped 8; count of bases not matched to a gene: 16. The CDR3 loop spans 16 amino acids. Germline V gene data show CDR1 as MGHRA and CDR2 as YSYEKL. CDR3 nucleotides: TGCGCCAGCAACCCCCAGCGAGCGGGAGTGGTTGATGAGCAGTTCTTC. Translating gives CASNPQRAGVVDEQFF.

This clone has just a few counts. This sequence joins TRBV5-6 and TRBJ2-7; 7 nucleotides agree with TRBD2. The CDR3 has 14 amino acids. After removal of 7 bases from V and 6 bases from J, the junction contained 13 bases not matched to a gene. Germline V gene sequence: CDR1 SGHDT, CDR2 YYEEEE. The CDR3 nucleotides read TGTGCCAGCCTGCGGAAGGGAGGGGCCGGCGAGCAGTACTTC. Amino acids: CASLRKGGAGEQYF. The full variable domain, in which reference TRBV5-6 and TRBJ2-7 provide the parts outside the CDR3, is DAGVTQSPTHLIKTRGQQVTLRCSPKSGHDTVSWYQQALGQGPQFIFQYYEEEERQRGNFPDRFSGHQFPNYSSELNVNALLLGDSALYLCASLRKGGAGEQYFGPGTRLTVT.

The chain uses TRBV5-4 and TRBJ1-2, with D possibly TRBD1 on 6 matching bases. Trimming took off 5 bases at V and 5 bases at J, with 13 bases between the two ends. The CDR3 covers 13 residues. Germline loops: CDR1 SGHNT, CDR2 YYREEE (reference sequence). The CDR3 DNA reads TGTGCCAGCAGTCAGGGACACTTTTATGGCTACACCTTC. Amino acids: CASSQGHFYGYTF.

This clone has only a few counts. V gene TRBV9 combines with J gene TRBJ2-7; a weak D match, TRBD2 (6 bases). The CDR3 has 19 residues. Germline loops: CDR1 SGDLS, CDR2 YYNGEE. V lost 0 bases to trimming and J lost 2 bases, with 24 bases between them. CDR3 DNA sequence: TGTGCCAGCAGCGTAGGTATTAGCGGCGCCCCGGAGTCCACCTACGAGCAGTACTTC. It encodes CASSVGISGAPESTYEQYF.

V is TRBV7-2 and J is TRBJ2-1, with 8 bases aligning to TRBD2. Germline CDR1 is SGHTA and CDR2 is FQGNSA. The J segment lost 5 bases and the V segment lost 4 bases, leaving 4 bases of the junction unmatched. The CDR3 is made up of 14 amino acids. The CDR3 loop reads CASSSGLVDNEQFF. In DNA, the CDR3 is TGTGCCAGCAGCTCGGGACTAGTGGACAATGAGCAGTTCTTC.

The rearrangement uses TRBV28 and TRBJ2-7, with 7 bases fitting TRBD2. The CDR3 extends over 15 amino acids. With 0 bases clipped from V and 0 bases from J, the junction kept 2 bases outside the gene matches. From germline, CDR1 is MDHEN and CDR2 SYDVKM. The CDR3 bases are TGTGCCAGCAGTTTATGGCGGGAGAGCTCCTACGAGCAGTACTTC. It specifies CASSLWRESSYEQYF.

The genes are TRBV18 and TRBJ2-5; D is perhaps TRBD1 (5 bases). There are 15 residues in the CDR3. CDR1 is KGHSH and CDR2 is LQKENI in the germline V gene. V gave up 3 bases and J gave up 4 bases, with 15 bases separating them. Here the CDR3 reads CASSPPNRIGETQYF. CDR3 DNA sequence: TGTGCCAGCTCACCGCCAAACAGGATCGGAGAGACCCAGTACTTC.

This clone was recorded a few times. This chain joins TRBV7-2 and TRBJ2-1; no firm D call. Germline CDR1 reads SGHTA; CDR2 reads FQGNSA. V was shortened by 1 base and J by 12 bases, with 7 bases between the two germline ends. The CDR3 totals 11 residues. This CDR3 is CASSLGGTQFF. In DNA form, the CDR3 reads TGTGCCAGCAGCTTAGGTGGCACGCAGTTCTTC.